Sequencing of this T cell receptor (beta chain) was carried out in a study of early T cells in non-severe SARS-CoV-2 infection. The V gene's germline CDR1 is DFQATT and CDR2 SNEGSKA (reference sequence). The CDR3 contains 11 residues. Separate cDNA molecules each had unique molecular identifiers attached to them. TCRdb independently ran MiXCR on the 5' RACE reads; one entry per CDR3 protein. Seen here are about 70,000 distinct CDR3 sequences, more than 8% observed once, and the top ten hold roughly 15%. Note on this clonotype: A read error may produce the germline difference seen at one junction end.

This chain connects TRBV20-1 to TRBJ1-1; D is undetermined. The sequence was obtained from an adult who was a healthcare worker with PCR-confirmed SARS-CoV-2 infection or an uninfected control (not recorded which). The sequencing used whole blood, collected at baseline. CDR3 loop: CSARGEGRLEF. In nucleotides, the CDR3 is TGCAGTGCTAGAGGAGAGGGCCGCCTTGAATTT.